The next 28 T cell receptor gamma chains were all read from a single sample in a study of gamma-delta T cells after stem cell transplantation. TCRdb reanalysed the RT-PCR reads via CATT. Of some 600 gamma-chain clones in the sample, 32% are singletons; the top ten hold about 41%. The sequenced material came from gamma-delta T cells. These receptors originate from a human donor. It is not recorded whose cells these are; they may come from a transplant donor.

This clone is termed large. V and J are TRGV9 and TRGJ1 or TRGJ2. Germline matching of the DNA provided the J gene here, since TCRdb leaves it blank. Trimming cost V 1 base and J 8 bases; bases outside gene matches: 14. The CDR3 runs to 15 residues. The germline gives CDR1 GITISATS, CDR2 ISYDGTV (reference sequence). The CDR3 sequence: CALWEVWPRSHKKLF. The CDR3 bases are TGTGCCTTGTGGGAGGTTTGGCCGCGGTCCCATAAGAAACTCTTT.

The chain recombines TRGV4 with TRGJ1 or TRGJ2. No J gene was available from TCRdb, and it was assigned here by a germline match of the DNA. From germline, CDR1 is EGSTGY and CDR2 YDSYTSSV. V lost 0 bases, J lost 7 bases, and 3 bases stayed unmatched. This CDR3 has 12 residues. Written as DNA, the CDR3 is TGTGCCACCTGGGATGGGGACTATAAGAAACTCTTT. Its translation is CATWDGDYKKLF.

The table lists this clone with a few counts. A far larger clone differs by one base, so this is likely a read error. Other DNA sequences in this sample translate to the same CDR3. The genes are TRGV9 and TRGJ1 or TRGJ2. The J gene, left out of TCRdb, was set here by checking the DNA against germline. The CDR3 sequence is 13 residues long. CDR1 and CDR2 (germline): GITISATS, ISYDGTV (reference sequence). The CDR3 is CALWQIIYYKKLF. For the CDR3, the DNA is TGTGCCCTGTGGCAGATCATTTATTATAAGAAACTCTTT.

In its sample, this clone was seen a few times. This may be a read error, as it is one base from a much larger clone. The chain is built from TRGV9 and TRGJ1 or TRGJ2. TCRdb does not report a J gene; here it was assigned by matching the DNA to germline references. J gave up 3 bases and V 6 bases, and 8 bases lay outside the gene matches. The CDR3 is made up of 13 amino acids. From germline, CDR1 is GITISATS and CDR2 ISYDGTV (reference sequence). The CDR3 here is CALWRIIYYKKLF. Here the CDR3 DNA reads TGTGCCTTGTGGCGGATCATTTATTATAAGAAACTCTTT.

The J gene was reported as TRGJ1 or TRGJ2; the V gene went uncalled. CDR3 length: 14 amino acids. The chain's CDR3 is CATWDTTHYYKKLF. As DNA, the CDR3 is TGCGCCACCTGGGACACAACGCATTATTATAAGAAACTCTTT.

There are a few counts of this clone. This sequence joins TRGV2 and TRGJP2. Matching the DNA to germline supplied the J gene, which TCRdb does not give. Per germline, CDR1 EGSNGY and CDR2 YDSYNSKV. The CDR3 has 16 residues. V lost 3 bases and J lost 9; bases outside the gene matches: 16. This chain's CDR3 is CATWDLLFGAYWIKTF. The CDR3 coding sequence is TGTGCCACCTGGGACTTACTGTTTGGGGCTTATTGGATCAAGACGTTT.

This clone was seen just once. A clone one base away is much larger, so this may be a read error. The sample contains more than one DNA sequence encoding this CDR3. The chain employs TRGV9 and TRGJP. TCRdb records no J gene; here it was assigned by comparing the DNA to germline. Losses at the gene ends were 2 bases for V and 11 bases for J; bases not matched to a gene: 15. The CDR3 totals 18 residues. From germline, CDR1 is GITISATS and CDR2 ISYDGTV (reference sequence). Here the CDR3 reads CALWEARGDELGKKIKVF. Written as DNA, the CDR3 is TGTGCCTTGTGGGAGGCGAGGGGGGATGAGCTGGGCAAAAAAATCAAGGTATTT.

The rearrangement joins TRGV2 to TRGJP2. TCRdb is silent on the J gene; assignment here came from matching the DNA to germline. With V trimmed by 1 base and J by 2 bases, 7 bases remained unmatched. The CDR3 runs 16 residues. The V gene's germline CDR1 is EGSNGY and CDR2 YDSYNSKV. The CDR3 DNA sequence: TGTGCCACCTGGGACGGAGGAACGAGTAGTGATTGGATCAAGACGTTT. Amino acid sequence: CATWDGGTSSDWIKTF.

In its sample, this clone is large. The identical CDR3 is also encoded by other nucleotide sequences in the sample. This chain uses TRGV9 with TRGJ1 or TRGJ2. The J gene comes from matching the DNA to germline here; TCRdb lacks it. J gave up 5 bases and V 0 bases, and 7 bases lay outside the gene matches. CDR1 and CDR2 from the germline V gene are GITISATS and ISYDGTV (reference sequence). This CDR3 is built from 14 residues. The CDR3 spells CALWEVDEDYKKLF. The CDR3 DNA is TGTGCCTTGTGGGAGGTGGACGAAGATTATAAGAAACTCTTT.

Concerning this clone itself: The sample carries other DNA sequences with the same CDR3. The V gene is TRGV4, but the J gene lacks a call. The CDR3 spans 11 residues. Germline V gene sequence: CDR1 EGSTGY, CDR2 YDSYTSSV. CDR3 coding DNA: TGTGCCACCTGGGATGGAATGGTGAAACTCTTC. Translation gives CATWDGMVKLF.

This chain links TRGV8 with TRGJ1 or TRGJ2. The J gene comes from matching the DNA to germline here; TCRdb lacks it. Germline values: CDR1 VENAVY, CDR2 YDSYNSRV. V lost 2 bases and J lost 11; bases outside the gene matches: 6. This CDR3 has 11 residues. The CDR3 region is CATWDICQKLF. CDR3 bases: TGTGCCACCTGGGATATATGTCAGAAACTCTTT.

Concerning this clone itself: A much larger clone lies a single base off, so this may be a read error. CDR3 region: CALWEAMGLGKKIKVF. The CDR3 region has the DNA TGTGCCTTGTGGGAGGCGATGGGGTTGGGCAAAAAAATCAAGGTATTT. This chain uses TRGV9 with TRGJP. The J gene is absent in TCRdb and was assigned here via DNA matching to germline. The trim removed 2 bases at V and 9 bases at J, leaving 7 bases unmatched. The CDR3 spans 16 residues. From germline, CDR1 is GITISATS and CDR2 ISYDGTV (reference sequence).

This clone is categorized as large. Here the CDR3 reads CATWDGHSSDWIKTF. Here the CDR3 DNA reads TGTGCCACCTGGGATGGGCACAGTAGTGATTGGATCAAGACGTTT. The chain recombines TRGV4 with TRGJP2. TCRdb does not report a J gene; here it was assigned by matching the DNA to germline references. Germline-derived CDR1 and CDR2 are EGSTGY and YDSYTSSV. There are 15 residues in the CDR3. Trimming removed 0 bases from V and 2 bases from J; junction bases left unmatched: 3.

This clone is labeled as large. At the DNA level, this CDR3 is encoded by other sequences in the same sample as well. The V call is TRGV4, the J call TRGJ1 or TRGJ2. The J gene, missing from TCRdb, was assigned here through DNA to germline matching. Trimming cost V 2 bases and J 5 bases; bases outside gene matches: 3. The CDR3 covers 12 residues. Per germline, CDR1 EGSTGY and CDR2 YDSYTSSV. The CDR3 loop reads CATWDADYKKLF. CDR3 nucleotides: TGTGCCACCTGGGATGCGGATTATAAGAAACTCTTT.

This clone is large within its sample. The chain links TRGV3 to TRGJ1 or TRGJ2. In the absence of a J gene in TCRdb, the DNA was matched to germline to assign it here. The CDR3 runs 12 residues. Unmatched junction bases numbered 4, after V lost 1 base and J lost 7 bases. Germline CDR1 and CDR2: VTNTFY and YDVSTARD (reference sequence). This CDR3 is CATWDREYKKLF. CDR3 coding DNA: TGTGCCACCTGGGACAGAGAATATAAGAAACTCTTT.

V and J are TRGV8 and TRGJ1 or TRGJ2. Per germline, CDR1 VENAVY and CDR2 YDSYNSRV. The CDR3 totals 12 residues. Germline trimming cut 5 bases from V and 0 bases from J; bases unmatched to any gene: 1. The DNA of the CDR3 is TGTGCCACCTGGGTGAATTATTATAAGAAACTCTTT. This codes for CATWVNYYKKLF.

V gene TRGV5 combines with J gene TRGJP2. The J gene was missing in TCRdb and was found by matching the end of the DNA to germline. V lost 4 bases, J lost 2 bases, and 4 bases stayed unmatched. This CDR3 contains 14 residues. Germline V CDR1 and CDR2: VINAFY, YDVSNSKD. The CDR3 nucleotides are TGTGCCACCTGGGAAGGAAGTAGTGATTGGATCAAGACGTTT. It yields the protein CATWEGSSDWIKTF.

Details on this clone: At one end, the junction sequence differs from germline, possibly due to a read error. The rearrangement joins TRGV2 to TRGJP2. The J gene, not given by TCRdb, was assigned here from a germline match of the nucleotide sequence. CDR1 EGSNGY and CDR2 YDSYNSKV come from the germline V gene. The CDR3 is 14 residues long. Written as DNA, the CDR3 is TGTGCCGCCTGGGACGCTGCCAATTATTGGATCAAGACGTTT. Amino acid sequence: CAAWDAANYWIKTF.

This clone showed up just a few times. A far larger clone differs by one base, so this is likely a read error. Within the sample, other DNA sequences also encode this same CDR3. The rearrangement links TRGV2 to TRGJ1 or TRGJ2. TCRdb leaves out the J gene; it was filled in here by matching the DNA to germline. Germline CDR1 and CDR2: EGSNGY and YDSYNSKV. This CDR3 contains 13 residues. V lost 1 base, J lost 6 bases, and 6 bases stayed unmatched. CDR3 protein: CATWDGPGYKKLF. The CDR3 DNA follows: TGTGCCACCTGGGACGGACCGGGTTATAAGAAACTCTTT.

The V and J genes are TRGV9 and TRGJ1 or TRGJ2. No J gene was available from TCRdb, and it was assigned here by a germline match of the DNA. The length of the CDR3 is 12 residues. Per germline, CDR1 GITISATS and CDR2 ISYDGTV (reference sequence). V lost 1 base, J lost 8 bases, and 5 bases stayed unmatched. CDR3 sequence reads: CALWEVIDKKLF. DNA for the CDR3: TGTGCCTTGTGGGAGGTTATCGATAAGAAACTCTTT.

As concerns this clone: Other nucleotide sequences from this sample produce the same CDR3. This chain joins TRGV3 and TRGJP2. TCRdb records no J gene; here it was assigned by comparing the DNA to germline. Germline lookup yields CDR1 VTNTFY and CDR2 YDVSTARD (reference sequence). The ends lost 6 bases at V and 2 bases at J; junction bases unmatched: 0. The CDR3 has 12 amino acids. CDR3 protein: CATWSSDWIKTF. The CDR3, as DNA: TGTGCCACCTGGAGTAGTGATTGGATCAAGACGTTT.

This clone rates as large (0.1 to 1%). The V call is TRGV3, the J call TRGJP1. TCRdb offers no J gene call, so here the DNA was matched to germline to obtain one. The V and J ends lost 2 bases and 2 bases, in that order; junction bases with no gene match: 11. CDR1 is VTNTFY and CDR2 is YDVSTARD in the germline V gene (reference sequence). The CDR3 sequence is 17 residues long. CDR3 sequence reads: CATWDTRWGTTGWFKIF. The CDR3 DNA is TGTGCCACCTGGGACACCAGGTGGGGAACCACTGGTTGGTTCAAGATATTT.

The chain uses TRGV2 and TRGJP2. Germline matching of the DNA provided the J gene here, since TCRdb leaves it blank. Germline CDR1 EGSNGY, CDR2 YDSYNSKV. The CDR3 is 16 residues long. V lost 6 bases and J lost 5; bases outside the gene matches: 15. The CDR3 DNA reads TGTGCCACCTGGACGATGGAGGGAGAGAGTGATTGGATCAAGACGTTT. It translates to CATWTMEGESDWIKTF.

This clone has a single count. Since a far larger clone is one base different, this is likely a read error. This sequence joins TRGV9 and TRGJ1 or TRGJ2. TCRdb records no J gene; here it was assigned by comparing the DNA to germline. The junction had 9 bases not matched to a gene; V was cut back by 4 bases and J by 0 bases. CDR1 is GITISATS, CDR2 ISYDGTV, per germline (reference sequence). This CDR3 spans 15 amino acids. The DNA of the CDR3 is TGTGCCTTGTGGGACCCCGATTCGAATTATTATAAGAAACTCTTT. It specifies CALWDPDSNYYKKLF.

Notes on this clone: This may be a read error: a much more frequent sequence differs by one nucleotide. In the same sample, other DNA sequences code for this CDR3. The chain recombines TRGV9 with TRGJ1 or TRGJ2. TCRdb supplies no J gene; here it was assigned by aligning the nucleotide sequence to germline. Per the germline V gene, CDR1 is GITISATS and CDR2 is ISYDGTV (reference sequence). This CDR3 is built from 11 residues. The CDR3 reads CALWERYKKLF. The CDR3, as DNA: TGCGCCTTGTGGGAAAGGTATAAGAAACTCTTT.

By share, this clone ranks as large. The V call is TRGV2, the J call TRGJP2. Since TCRdb gives no J gene, matching the DNA to germline was used here to assign it. J gave up 3 bases and V 0 bases, and 4 bases lay outside the gene matches. This CDR3 region has 15 residues. CDR1 and CDR2 (germline): EGSNGY, YDSYNSKV. CDR3 in amino acids: CATWDGSGSDWIKTF. In DNA form, the CDR3 reads TGTGCCACCTGGGACGGGAGCGGTAGTGATTGGATCAAGACGTTT.

This clone occurred a few times. The rearrangement links TRGV9 to TRGJ1 or TRGJ2. Germline matching of the DNA provided the J gene here, since TCRdb leaves it blank. With V trimmed by 2 bases and J by 9 bases, 10 bases remained unmatched. The CDR3 is made up of 13 amino acids. The germline CDR1 and CDR2 sequences are GITISATS and ISYDGTV (reference sequence). CDR3 bases: TGTGCCTTGTGGGAGGCCGTTATCGTTAAGAAACTCTTT. It is translated as CALWEAVIVKKLF.

As to this clone: At one end the junction does not follow the germline gene, possibly because of a read error. The chain couples TRGV2 to TRGJ1 or TRGJ2. TCRdb lists no J gene, so it was determined here by aligning the DNA to germline. Germline V gives CDR1 EGSNGY, CDR2 YDSYNSKV. CDR3 length equals 14 residues. DNA for the CDR3: TGTGCCACCTGGGACTTTCCGCCTTATTATGAGAAACTCTTT. This codes for CATWDFPPYYEKLF.